This T cell receptor beta chain appears in the sequencing data of a study of T cells in Graves' hyperthyroidism and ophthalmopathy. This clonotype was counted ten times or more. Looked up from germline, CDR1 is SEHNR and CDR2 is FQNEAQ (reference sequence). The CDR3 has 15 residues. V was pared by 1 base and J by 4 bases, with 13 bases between. RNA transcripts yielded amplified TCR beta CDR3 regions. First-round RT-PCR targeting the TCR CDR3 was performed with the HTBI primer set. Using its own MiXCR run on the multiplex PCR reads, TCRdb lists one record per CDR3 protein. The sample has approximately 210,000 distinct CDR3 sequences; about 15% are singletons.

The genes are TRBV7-9 and TRBJ2-5, with D perhaps TRBD2 (5 bases). The origin of this receptor is a man aged 50-59 years with Graves' hyperthyroidism. The specimen sequenced was blood. CDR3 sequence: CASSLGLLVGETQYF. The CDR3 DNA follows: TGTGCCAGCAGCTTAGGCTTACTAGTCGGAGAGACCCAGTACTTC.